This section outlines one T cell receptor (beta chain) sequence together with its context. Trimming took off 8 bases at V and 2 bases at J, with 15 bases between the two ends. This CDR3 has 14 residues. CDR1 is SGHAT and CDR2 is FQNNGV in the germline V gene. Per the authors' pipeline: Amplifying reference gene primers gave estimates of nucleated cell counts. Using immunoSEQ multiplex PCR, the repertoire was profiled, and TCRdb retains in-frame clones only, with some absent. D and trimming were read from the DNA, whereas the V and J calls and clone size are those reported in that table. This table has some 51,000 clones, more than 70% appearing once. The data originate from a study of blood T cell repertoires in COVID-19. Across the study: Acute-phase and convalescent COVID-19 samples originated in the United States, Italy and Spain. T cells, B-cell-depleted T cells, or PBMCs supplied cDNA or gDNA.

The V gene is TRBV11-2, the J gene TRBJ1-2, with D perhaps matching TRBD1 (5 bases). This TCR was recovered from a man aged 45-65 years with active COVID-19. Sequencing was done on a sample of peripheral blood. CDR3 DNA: TGTGCCAGCCGCTCGGGGGGTGGCAACTATGGCTACACCTTC. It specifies CASRSGGGNYGYTF.